These 14 T cell receptor beta chains share one sample of origin, sequenced in a study of blood T cell repertoires in COVID-19. Produced via immunoSEQ multiplex PCR; TCRdb's table is partial and in-frame only. This table has about 110,000 clones, around nine tenths appearing once. Sequencing input: peripheral blood. The receptors were sampled from a woman in her forties or fifties with active or convalescent COVID-19.

J is TRBJ2-2 and V is TRBV19; D not certain. V lost 3 bases and J lost 0, with 5 bases in between. Germline CDR1 reads LNHDA; CDR2 reads SQIVND (reference sequence). This CDR3 region has 14 residues. This chain's CDR3 is CASSMAPNTGELFF. The CDR3 DNA sequence: TGTGCCAGTAGTATGGCCCCGAACACCGGGGAGCTGTTTTTT.

This sequence joins TRBV6-2 or TRBV6-3 and TRBJ2-5, with TRBD1 matching over 7 bases. V trimming: 5 bases; J trimming: 5 bases; junction bases outside the gene matches: 14. The CDR3 is made up of 16 amino acids. The germline V gene encodes CDR1 MNHEY and CDR2 SVGEGT. The CDR3 region is CASSRGDYRGWETQYF. DNA for the CDR3: TGTGCCAGCAGTAGAGGAGATTACAGGGGATGGGAGACCCAGTACTTC.

The chain has TRBV19 and TRBJ1-5; 7 bases are shared with TRBD1. CDR1 and CDR2 from the germline V gene are LNHDA and SQIVND (reference sequence). There are 15 residues in the CDR3. V was pared by 6 bases and J by 2 bases, with 7 bases of the junction left unmatched. CDR3 bases: TGTGCCAGTAGCACCGACAGGGCTCGCAATCAGCCCCAGCATTTT. Protein product: CASSTDRARNQPQHF. The full variable domain, completed using reference TRBV19 and TRBJ1-5, is DGGITQSPKYLFRKEGQNVTLSCEQNLNHDAMYWYRQDPGQGLRLIYYSQIVNDFQKGDIAEGYSVSREKKESFPLTVTSAQKNPTAFYLCASSTDRARNQPQHFGDGTRLSIL.

The chain combines TRBV12-3 or TRBV12-4 with TRBJ1-4; TRBD1 might be the D (5 bases). The length of the CDR3 is 12 residues. The germline V and J ends were trimmed by 2 bases and 8 bases, with 6 bases remaining between them. The CDR3 DNA sequence: TGTGCCAGCAGTTTAAGGGGCGAAAAACTGTTTTTT. It is translated as CASSLRGEKLFF.

The CDR3 is CASIGTSGRPTYEQYF. The CDR3 DNA sequence: TGTGCCAGCATAGGGACTAGCGGGAGGCCCACCTACGAGCAGTACTTC. V gene TRBV9 combines with J gene TRBJ2-7, with 15 positions matching TRBD2. J was trimmed by 2 bases and V by 6 bases; bases with no gene match: 6. The CDR3 contains 16 residues. Germline CDR1 SGDLS, CDR2 YYNGEE.

Points on this clone: Other DNA sequences in the same sample also yield this CDR3. The chain joins TRBV18 to TRBJ2-5; weak D call: TRBD1 (5 bases). With 2 bases removed from V and 2 bases from J, the gap between germline ends came to 9 bases. The length of the CDR3 is 14 residues. The germline CDR1 and CDR2 sequences are KGHSH and LQKENI. In DNA, the CDR3 is TGTGCCAGCTCACCAGGGGCAGAACAAGAGACCCAGTACTTC. Its translation is CASSPGAEQETQYF.

This sequence joins TRBV11-3 and TRBJ1-1; D may be TRBD1 (5 bases). Trimming removed 3 bases from V and 0 bases from J, with 14 bases in between. CDR3 length equals 16 residues. Per germline, CDR1 SGHNT and CDR2 YENEEA. The CDR3 reads CASSLTRENLNTEAFF. In nucleotides, the CDR3 is TGTGCCAGCAGCTTGACCAGGGAAAACCTGAACACTGAAGCTTTCTTT.

The chain employs TRBV29-1 and TRBJ1-2; D perhaps matches TRBD1 (6 bases). The CDR3 has 15 amino acids. V was clipped by 7 bases and J by 7 bases, with 25 bases between them. CDR1 SQVTM and CDR2 ANQGSEA come from the germline V gene. The CDR3 protein is CSAGFRDIGSRGYTF. The CDR3 bases are TGCAGCGCCGGCTTCCGGGACATAGGATCTCGTGGCTACACCTTC.

The chain links TRBV6-2 or TRBV6-3 to TRBJ2-5; 7 bases align to TRBD2. CDR3 size: 13 residues. Unmatched junction bases numbered 4, after V lost 6 bases and J lost 3 bases. CDR1 is MNHEY, CDR2 SVGEGT, per germline. CDR3 DNA sequence: TGTGCCAGCAGCTCCACTAGCGAAGAGACCCAGTACTTC. Its translation is CASSSTSEETQYF.

The count of this clone is one. The V gene is TRBV7-9, the J gene TRBJ1-4, with D maybe TRBD1 (5 bases). The CDR3 totals 13 residues. V was shortened by 5 bases and J by 13 bases, with 17 bases between the two germline ends. CDR1 and CDR2 (germline): SEHNR, FQNEAQ (reference sequence). The CDR3 here is CASSPRAAGGLFF. The CDR3 coding sequence is TGTGCCAGCAGCCCACGGGCGGCCGGGGGACTGTTTTTT.

The chain carries TRBV3-1 (or the pseudogene TRBV3-2) and TRBJ1-2, with TRBD1 matching over 8 bases. The V gene end was trimmed by 2 bases and the J gene end by 8 bases; junction bases not matched to a gene: 10. This CDR3 has 15 amino acids. The germline gives CDR1 LGHDT, CDR2 YNNKEL (reference sequence). The CDR3 loop reads CASSQLVQGAPGYTF. The CDR3 nucleotides are TGTGCCAGCAGCCAATTAGTGCAGGGGGCGCCGGGCTACACCTTC.

The J gene is TRBJ1-1, the V gene TRBV2, with D tentatively TRBD1 (5 bases). Germline loops: CDR1 SNHLY, CDR2 FYNNEI. This CDR3 contains 15 residues. Trimming removed 0 bases from V and 6 bases from J, with 14 bases in between. The CDR3 DNA is TGTGCCAGCAGTGAAGCCCCGAGTTTACAGGCTGAAGCTTTCTTT. Its protein is CASSEAPSLQAEAFF.

V usage is TRBV3-1 (or the pseudogene TRBV3-2) and J usage is TRBJ2-3, with TRBD2 identical over 9 bases. The V gene's germline CDR1 is LGHDT and CDR2 YNNKEL (reference sequence). The CDR3 sequence is 15 residues long. V was pared by 1 base and J by 3 bases, with 2 bases of the junction left unmatched. CDR3 sequence: CASSQGLAGTDTQYF. CDR3 nucleotides: TGTGCCAGCAGCCAAGGGCTAGCGGGAACAGATACGCAGTATTTT.

The chain has TRBV11-2 and TRBJ2-3, with TRBD2 identical over 7 bases. The CDR3 is 17 amino acids. Germline V gene lookup returns CDR1 SGHAT and CDR2 FQNNGV. V gave up 10 bases and J gave up 0 bases; unmatched junction bases: 16. CDR3: CANLPLTSRTSTDTQYF. As DNA, the CDR3 is TGTGCCAACCTCCCCCTGACTAGCAGGACTAGCACAGATACGCAGTATTTT. Looking up the rest from reference TRBV11-2 and TRBJ2-3 gives the full variable domain: EAGVAQSPRYKIIEKRQSVAFWCNPISGHATLYWYQQILGQGPKLLIQFQNNGVVDDSQLPKDRFSAERLKGVDSTLKIQPAKLEDSAVYLCANLPLTSRTSTDTQYFGPGTRLTVL.